This T cell receptor beta chain was recovered during a study of spatial heterogeneity in lung cancer. For the study at large: There were consistently more beta-chain sequences detected than alpha-chain sequences. Raw-read counts averaged over ten per unique TCR and UMI combination. Overall study findings and caveats: Detection of ubiquitous tumor TCRs in blood was higher at resection than follow-up.

TCRdb called the 5' RACE reads again in MiXCR, with one record for every CDR3 protein. The sample holds 6,000 to 7,500 distinct CDR3 sequences; 7% are singletons and the top ten take over 70%. Notes on this clonotype: Its antigen is as yet unknown.

Trimming took 6 bases from V and 2 from J; bases not matched to a gene: 4. CDR1 and CDR2 (germline): DFQATT, SNEGSKA (reference sequence). The length of the CDR3 is 14 residues. Time point of the sample: sample taken at primary tumor resection. The donors, fewer than 90 patients with untreated early-stage non-small cell lung cancer, provided the samples. The chain is built from TRBV20-1 and TRBJ2-3, with TRBD2 matching over 11 bases. The material was PBMCs, obtained at surgery. The receptor was derived from a male donor with early-stage non-small cell lung cancer. The CDR3 loop reads CSAGTSGFTDTQYF. CDR3 in DNA: TGCAGTGCAGGGACTAGCGGCTTCACAGATACGCAGTATTTT.